One and the same sample provided the 12 T cell receptor beta chains below, sequenced in a study of blood T cell repertoires in COVID-19. The assay was immunoSEQ multiplex PCR, and TCRdb's table has in-frame clones only and misses some. The sample consists of 300,000 to 400,000 clones, around 90% of them appearing once. Sample: peripheral blood. These receptors all come from a woman younger than 35 who had recovered from COVID-19.

V usage is TRBV5-4 and J usage is TRBJ2-1; D is unclear. Germline loops: CDR1 SGHNT, CDR2 YYREEE (reference sequence). The CDR3 loop spans 12 amino acids. V gave up 2 bases and J gave up 7 bases, with 7 bases separating them. In DNA, the CDR3 is TGTGCCAGCAGCTTAGCGTCTAATGAGCAGTTCTTC. Translation: CASSLASNEQFF.

This clone was seen more than once but under ten times. V usage is TRBV7-9 and J usage is TRBJ2-7; 7 bases match TRBD1. Germline V CDR1 and CDR2: SEHNR, FQNEAQ (reference sequence). Losses at the gene ends were 4 bases for V and 0 bases for J; bases not matched to a gene: 18. The CDR3 has 19 amino acids. The DNA of the CDR3 is TGTGCCAGCAGCTCCTCTCGGGACGTCCGGGACAGTGGCTCCTACGAGCAGTACGTC. It yields the protein CASSSSRDVRDSGSYEQYV.

The chain uses TRBV6-5 and TRBJ1-1; possibly TRBD1 for D (5 bases). Trimming left V 7 bases short and J 5 bases short, with 8 bases between. From germline, CDR1 is MNHEY and CDR2 SVGAGI. The CDR3 has 11 amino acids. For the CDR3, the DNA is TGTGCCAGCACGGAGGGGACTGAAGCTTTCTTT. It is translated as CASTEGTEAFF.

This chain uses TRBV9 with TRBJ1-6; D is undetermined. Trimming shortened V by 2 bases and J by 10 bases, and 10 bases separated the two germline ends. This CDR3 has 13 amino acids. Germline loops: CDR1 SGDLS, CDR2 YYNGEE. The CDR3 DNA is TGTGCCAGCAGCGTCGTTCTTGGCTCACCCCTCCACTTT. It codes for CASSVVLGSPLHF.

CDR3 coding DNA: TGTGCCAGCAGCGTAGTCGGCAGGGTAAACACTGAAGCTTTCTTT. Translating gives CASSVVGRVNTEAFF. This sequence joins TRBV9 and TRBJ1-1, with a weak D call TRBD1 (5 bases). The V end lost 0 bases, the J end lost 2 bases, and 11 bases lay between the germline ends. The germline gives CDR1 SGDLS, CDR2 YYNGEE. The CDR3 has 15 amino acids.

The gene calls are TRBV7-2 and TRBJ1-1; tentative D call: TRBD1 (6 bases). Germline values: CDR1 SGHTA, CDR2 FQGNSA. The CDR3 extends over 14 amino acids. The V end was cut by 5 bases, the J end by 1 base, with 11 bases between. The CDR3: CASSRPDRNTEAFF. The DNA of the CDR3 is TGTGCCAGCAGCCGCCCGGACAGGAACACTGAAGCTTTCTTT.

V and J are TRBV5-4 and TRBJ1-5; 9 bases fit TRBD1. In germline, CDR1 is SGHNT, CDR2 YYREEE (reference sequence). V lost 6 bases to trimming and J lost 4 bases; unmatched junction nucleotides: 20. The CDR3 has 19 amino acids. The CDR3 sequence: CASTETWRGQGHLNQPQHF. The CDR3 nucleotides are TGTGCCAGCACCGAAACATGGAGGGGACAGGGTCACTTGAATCAGCCCCAGCATTTT.

This chain links TRBV21-1 with TRBJ1-1; the table calls TRBD1, which could not be checked here. TRBV21-1 is a documented pseudogene. This CDR3 comprises 20 residues. For the CDR3, the DNA is TGTGCCAGCAGCAATAAAGGAGGAGGACAGGGGTCGATCGGGAGCACTGAAGCTTTCTTT. Protein product: CASSNKGGGQGSIGSTEAFF.

V and J are TRBV5-1 and TRBJ1-3; TRBD1 matches 8 bases. After removal of 4 bases from V and 0 bases from J, the junction contained 6 bases not matched to a gene. Germline assignment: CDR1 SGHRS and CDR2 YFSETQ. This CDR3 is 16 amino acids long. This chain's CDR3 is CASSPRTGSSGNTIYF. DNA of the CDR3: TGCGCCAGCAGCCCGCGGACAGGGTCCTCTGGAAACACCATATATTTT.

The chain is built from TRBV18 and TRBJ1-4, with 8 positions matching TRBD1. V shed 1 base, J shed 6 bases, and the junction held 4 bases outside the gene matches. From germline, CDR1 is KGHSH and CDR2 LQKENI. CDR3 length: 15 residues. This chain's CDR3 is CASSPRAGGDEKLFF. CDR3 DNA sequence: TGTGCCAGCTCACCACGAGCAGGGGGCGATGAAAAACTGTTTTTT. Drawing the rest from reference TRBV18 and TRBJ1-4, the complete variable domain is NAGVMQNPRHLVRRRGQEARLRCSPMKGHSHVYWYRQLPEEGLKFMVYLQKENIIDESGMPKERFSAEFPKEGPSILRIQQVVRGDSAAYFCASSPRAGGDEKLFFGSGTQLSVL.

The rearrangement links TRBV27 to TRBJ1-6, with unresolved D. Trimming left V 5 bases short and J 7 bases short, with 9 bases between. The CDR3 has 13 residues. Germline lookup yields CDR1 MNHEY and CDR2 SMNVEV (reference sequence). The CDR3 DNA reads as TGTGCCAGCAGTGGGGAGTGGAATTCACCCCTCCACTTT. As protein: CASSGEWNSPLHF.

The chain combines TRBV6-2 or TRBV6-3 with TRBJ2-7; D gene unclear. The V end was cut by 0 bases, the J end by 4 bases, with 16 bases between. CDR3 size: 16 residues. CDR1 and CDR2 from the germline V gene are MNHEY and SVGEGT. The CDR3 sequence is CASSYSALEAYYEQYV. CDR3 bases: TGTGCCAGCAGTTACTCGGCGCTTGAGGCTTATTACGAGCAGTACGTC.